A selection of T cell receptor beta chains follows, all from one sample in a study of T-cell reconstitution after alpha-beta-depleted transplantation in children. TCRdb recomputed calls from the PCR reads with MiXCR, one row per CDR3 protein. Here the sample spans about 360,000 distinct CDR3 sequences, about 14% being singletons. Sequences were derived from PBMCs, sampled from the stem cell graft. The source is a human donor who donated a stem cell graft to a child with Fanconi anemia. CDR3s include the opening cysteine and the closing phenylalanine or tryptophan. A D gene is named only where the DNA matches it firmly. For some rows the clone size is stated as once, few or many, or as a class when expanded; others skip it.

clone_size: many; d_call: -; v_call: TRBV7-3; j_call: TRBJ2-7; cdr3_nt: TGTGCCAGCAGCTTAGAGGATCGCGCGGGAGAGCAGTACTTC; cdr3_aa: CASSLEDRAGEQYF
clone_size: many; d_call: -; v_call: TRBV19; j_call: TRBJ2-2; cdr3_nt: TGTGCCAGTAGTCCAATGCACACCGGGGAGCTGTTTTTT; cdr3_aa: CASSPMHTGELFF
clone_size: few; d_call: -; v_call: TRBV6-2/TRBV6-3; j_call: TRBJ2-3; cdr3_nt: TGTGCCAGCCTGGCAGGTTCTTGGGAGAATACGCAGTATTTT; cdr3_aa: CASLAGSWENTQYF
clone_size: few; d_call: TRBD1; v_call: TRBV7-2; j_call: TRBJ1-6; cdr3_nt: TGTGCCACCTCCCGGGACAGGGGTAATTCACCCCTCCACTTT; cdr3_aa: CATSRDRGNSPLHF
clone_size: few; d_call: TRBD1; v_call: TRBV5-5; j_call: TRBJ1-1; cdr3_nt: TGTGCCAGCAGCTGGGACAGGGATGCCACTGAAGCTTTCTTT; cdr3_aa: CASSWDRDATEAFF
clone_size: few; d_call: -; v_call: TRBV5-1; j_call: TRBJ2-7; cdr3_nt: TGCGCCAGCAACTCGGGACAAACGGCCTACGAGCAGTACTTC; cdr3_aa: CASNSGQTAYEQYF
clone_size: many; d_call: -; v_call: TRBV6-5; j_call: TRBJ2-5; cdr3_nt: TGTGCCAGCAGCACATCTCAGACCCAGTACTTC; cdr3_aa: CASSTSQTQYF
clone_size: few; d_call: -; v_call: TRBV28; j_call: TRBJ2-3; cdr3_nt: TGTGCCAGCAGTCCGCGGACGGGCAACTGGGGGGATACGCAGTATTTT; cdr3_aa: CASSPRTGNWGDTQYF
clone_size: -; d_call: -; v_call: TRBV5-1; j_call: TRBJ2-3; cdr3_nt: TGCGCCAGCAGCTTAGGGACGGCGGGCCCAGATACGCAGTATTTT; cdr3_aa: CASSLGTAGPDTQYF
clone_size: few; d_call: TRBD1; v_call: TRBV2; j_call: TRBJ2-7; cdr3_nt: TGTGCCAGCAGTGAAGCAGGGACAGGGGGCGAGAGCTCCTACGAGCAGTACTTC; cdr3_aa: CASSEAGTGGESSYEQYF